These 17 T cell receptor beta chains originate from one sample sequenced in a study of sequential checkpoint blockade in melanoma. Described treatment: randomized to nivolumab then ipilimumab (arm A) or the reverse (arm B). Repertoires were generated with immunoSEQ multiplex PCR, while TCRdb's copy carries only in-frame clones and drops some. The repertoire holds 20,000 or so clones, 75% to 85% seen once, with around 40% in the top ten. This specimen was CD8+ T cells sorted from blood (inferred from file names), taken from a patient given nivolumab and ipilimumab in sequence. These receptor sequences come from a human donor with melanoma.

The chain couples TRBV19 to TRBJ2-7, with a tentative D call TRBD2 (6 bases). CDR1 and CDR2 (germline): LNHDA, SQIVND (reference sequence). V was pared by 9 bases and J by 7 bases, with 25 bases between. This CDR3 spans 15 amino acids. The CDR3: CASAQEGSVAWEQYF. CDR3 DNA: TGTGCCAGCGCTCAGGAGGGCAGCGTGGCATGGGAGCAGTACTTC.

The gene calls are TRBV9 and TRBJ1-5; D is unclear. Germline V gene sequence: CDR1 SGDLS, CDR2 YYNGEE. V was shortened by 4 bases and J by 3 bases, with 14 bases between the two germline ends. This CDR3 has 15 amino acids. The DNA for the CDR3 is TGTGCCAGCAGCCCATACAGTTCCACCAATCAGCCCCAGCATTTT. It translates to CASSPYSSTNQPQHF.

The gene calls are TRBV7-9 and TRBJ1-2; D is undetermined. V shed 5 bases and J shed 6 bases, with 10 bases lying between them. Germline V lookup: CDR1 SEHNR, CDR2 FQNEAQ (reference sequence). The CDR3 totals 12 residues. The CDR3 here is CASSPGEDGYTF. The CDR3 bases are TGTGCCAGCAGCCCTGGCGAGGATGGCTACACCTTC. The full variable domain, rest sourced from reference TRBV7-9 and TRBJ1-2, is DTGVSQNPRHKITKRGQNVTFRCDPISEHNRLYWYRQTLGQGPEFLTYFQNEAQLEKSRLLSDRFSAERPKGSFSTLEIQRTEQGDSAMYLCASSPGEDGYTFGSGTRLTVV.

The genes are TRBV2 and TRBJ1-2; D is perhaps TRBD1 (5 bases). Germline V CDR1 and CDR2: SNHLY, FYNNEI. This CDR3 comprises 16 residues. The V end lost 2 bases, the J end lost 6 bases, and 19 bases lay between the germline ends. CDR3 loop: CASSEFRGGVMHGYTF. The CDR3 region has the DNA TGTGCCAGCAGTGAATTTCGGGGGGGGGTGATGCATGGCTACACCTTC.

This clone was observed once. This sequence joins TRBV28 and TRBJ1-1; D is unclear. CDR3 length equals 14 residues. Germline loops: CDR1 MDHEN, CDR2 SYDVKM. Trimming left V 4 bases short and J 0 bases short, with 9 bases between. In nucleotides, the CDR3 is TGTGCCAGCAGTTGGGGAGCAATGAACACTGAAGCTTTCTTT. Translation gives CASSWGAMNTEAFF.

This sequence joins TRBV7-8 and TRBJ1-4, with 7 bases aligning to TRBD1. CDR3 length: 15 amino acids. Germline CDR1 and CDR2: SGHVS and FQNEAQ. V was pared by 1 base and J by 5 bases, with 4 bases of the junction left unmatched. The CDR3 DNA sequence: TGTGCCAGCAGCTTAGAGGCACAGGGGAATGAAAAACTGTTTTTT. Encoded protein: CASSLEAQGNEKLFF.

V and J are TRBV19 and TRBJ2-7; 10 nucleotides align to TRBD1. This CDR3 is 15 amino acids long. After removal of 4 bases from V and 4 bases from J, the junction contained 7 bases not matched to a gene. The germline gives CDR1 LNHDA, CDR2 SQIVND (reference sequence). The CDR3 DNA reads TGTGCCAGTAGTAAGACAGGGGGCGCAGAGTACGAGCAGTACTTC. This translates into CASSKTGGAEYEQYF.

The CDR3 loop is CASSLDPFSGGSYEQYF. DNA of the CDR3: TGTGCCAGCAGCTTGGACCCATTTTCGGGGGGCTCCTACGAGCAGTACTTC. The rearrangement joins TRBV5-4 to TRBJ2-7, with 7 bases fitting TRBD2. Germline assignment: CDR1 SGHNT and CDR2 YYREEE (reference sequence). This CDR3 has 17 residues. Trimming took 0 bases from V and 0 from J; bases not matched to a gene: 9. The entire variable domain, with the rest obtained from reference TRBV5-4 and TRBJ2-7, is as follows: ETGVTQSPTHLIKTRGQQVTLRCSSQSGHNTVSWYQQALGQGPQFIFQYYREEENGRGNFPPRFSGLQFPNYSSELNVNALELDDSALYLCASSLDPFSGGSYEQYFGPGTRLTVT.

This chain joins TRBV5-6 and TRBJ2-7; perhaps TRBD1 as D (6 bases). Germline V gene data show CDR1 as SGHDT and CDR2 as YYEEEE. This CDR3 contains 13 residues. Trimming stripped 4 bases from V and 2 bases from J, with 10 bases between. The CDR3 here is CASSPDSAYEQYF. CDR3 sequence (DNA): TGTGCCAGCAGCCCGGACAGTGCCTACGAGCAGTACTTC.

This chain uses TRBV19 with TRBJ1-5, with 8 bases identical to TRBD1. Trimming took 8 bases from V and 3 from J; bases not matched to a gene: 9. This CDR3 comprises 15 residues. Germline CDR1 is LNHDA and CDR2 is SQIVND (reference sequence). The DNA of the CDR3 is TGTGCCAGTCAGGGACAGGAAAATTTCAATCAGCCCCAGCATTTT. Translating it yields CASQGQENFNQPQHF.

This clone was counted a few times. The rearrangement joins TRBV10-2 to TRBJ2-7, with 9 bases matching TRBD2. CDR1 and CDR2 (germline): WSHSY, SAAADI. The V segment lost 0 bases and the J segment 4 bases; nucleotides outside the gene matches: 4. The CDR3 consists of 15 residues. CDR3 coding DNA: TGCGCCAGCAGTGAGTCTAGCGGGAGTGGATACGAGCAGTACTTC. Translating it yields CASSESSGSGYEQYF.

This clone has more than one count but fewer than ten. The CDR3 DNA reads TGTGCCAGCAGTTCGACAGGGCTTCAGCCCCAGCATTTT. It is translated as CASSSTGLQPQHF. The chain recombines TRBV27 with TRBJ1-5, with TRBD1 matching over 7 bases. After removal of 4 bases from V and 6 bases from J, the junction contained 3 bases not matched to a gene. The CDR3 covers 13 residues. CDR1 is MNHEY, CDR2 SMNVEV, per germline (reference sequence).

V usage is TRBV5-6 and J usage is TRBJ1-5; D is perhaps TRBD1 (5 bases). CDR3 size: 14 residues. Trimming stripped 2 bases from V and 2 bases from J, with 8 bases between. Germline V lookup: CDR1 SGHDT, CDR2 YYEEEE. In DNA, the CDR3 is TGTGCCAGCAGCTTCTGGGGCGGCAATCAGCCCCAGCATTTT. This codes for CASSFWGGNQPQHF.

CDR3 sequence reads: CASSWGLAREQYF. CDR3 bases: TGTGCCAGCAGCTGGGGACTAGCGCGCGAGCAGTACTTC. This rearrangement joins TRBV9 to TRBJ2-7; 10 bases match TRBD2. V was clipped by 4 bases and J by 6 bases; unmatched bases: 4. Germline V gene lookup returns CDR1 SGDLS and CDR2 YYNGEE. The CDR3 extends over 13 amino acids.

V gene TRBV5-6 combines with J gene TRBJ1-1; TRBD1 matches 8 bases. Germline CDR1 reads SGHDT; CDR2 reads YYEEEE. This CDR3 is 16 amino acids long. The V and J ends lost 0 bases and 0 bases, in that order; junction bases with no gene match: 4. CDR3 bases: TGTGCCAGCAGCTTGGGGACAGGGCTGATGAACACTGAAGCTTTCTTT. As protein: CASSLGTGLMNTEAFF.

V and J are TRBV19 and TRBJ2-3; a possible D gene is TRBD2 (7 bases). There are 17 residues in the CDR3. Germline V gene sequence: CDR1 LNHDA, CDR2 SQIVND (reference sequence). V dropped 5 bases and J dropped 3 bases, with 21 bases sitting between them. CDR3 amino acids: CASSVGSGGRLTDTQYF. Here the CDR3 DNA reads TGTGCCAGTAGTGTTGGGTCGGGGGGCCGCTTAACAGATACGCAGTATTTT.

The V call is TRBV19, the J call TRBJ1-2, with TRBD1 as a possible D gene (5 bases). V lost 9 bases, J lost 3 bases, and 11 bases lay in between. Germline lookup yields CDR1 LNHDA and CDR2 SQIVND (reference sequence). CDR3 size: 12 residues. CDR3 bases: TGTGCCAGCGCCGACAGTTACTATGGCTACACCTTC. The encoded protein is CASADSYYGYTF.